This TCR beta chain was sequenced during a study of control samples from healthy donors and cancer patients. This CDR3 is built from 16 residues. Trimming shortened V by 3 bases and J by 0 bases, and 12 bases separated the two germline ends. The germline V gene has CDR1 ENHRY and CDR2 SYGVKD. The method was immunoSEQ multiplex PCR; TCRdb's version includes in-frame clones alone and lacks a portion of them. The table records under 150,000 clones, around 87% of them present only once. The sequenced material came from blood. The source is a man aged 55 to 70 in good health. This rearrangement joins TRBV10-3 to TRBJ1-5; no firm D call. The CDR3 bases are TGTGCCATCAGTGAAGGTCCAGGTACTAGCAATCAGCCCCAGCATTTT. It codes for CAISEGPGTSNQPQHF.